This T cell receptor (beta chain) was recovered during a study of blood T cells in healthy people across ages. The CDR3 length is 15 residues. Germline V CDR1 and CDR2: SGHRS, YFSETQ. V shed 9 bases and J shed 1 base, with 17 bases lying between them. A second about 7 to 12 cycle PCR used barcoded and J-beta primers. TCRdb redid the calling of the 5' RACE reads with MiXCR, one entry per CDR3 protein. This sample has approximately 1,100,000 distinct CDR3 sequences; 40% to 55% occur once, and the top ten carry 15% to 20%. A few counts support this clonotype. The sequenced material came from blood. The clonotype originates from a woman in her sixties in good health. J is TRBJ2-4 and V is TRBV5-1; D is undetermined. The CDR3 is CANPKGSPAKNIQYF. The CDR3 DNA follows: TGCGCCAACCCGAAAGGGTCGCCCGCCAAAAACATTCAGTACTTC.